This TCR beta chain came from a study of blood T cell repertoires in COVID-19 (dated by TCRdb to the early 2020s). At the level of the whole study: Samples covering the acute and convalescent phases of COVID-19 were provided by collaborators in the United States, Italy and Spain. The prospective study material was composed of cDNA or gDNA derived from T cells, B-cell-depleted T cells, or PBMCs. The dataset comprised deeply sampled blood TCRbeta repertoires from subjects exposed to, actively infected with, or recovered from COVID-19. The repertoires were released in a freely available public database meant as a resource for research on the immune response to SARS-CoV-2. The samples were drawn from two sources: the first 160 participants of the ongoing ImmuneRACE study, and 950 to 1,500 subjects contributed by 6 global collaborators. Nearly every sample came with metadata listing a de-identified subject ID, COVID-19 status, age in years and sex. HLA class I and class II types, where available, came from metadata supplied by the sample provider rather than from assay-based typing.

TCRbeta CDR3 regions were amplified from genomic DNA by means of the immunoSEQ Assay, a bias-controlled multiplex PCR. The paper's data handling went like this. Nucleated cell counts per sample were estimated from amplification of reference gene primers within the assay. To quantify the absolute abundance of each unique TCRbeta CDR3 rearrangement, sequence reads were collapsed and filtered. For each sample, productive Simpson clonality was calculated as the square root of Simpson's diversity index over productive rearrangements. TCRdb re-hosts the immuneACCESS table, in-frame sequences only. Its copies lack some clones; in the studies checked, an unresolved V gene accounts for under half of them, and the cause for the rest is not known. That table supplies the V and J calls and clone size; D and trimming were determined from the DNA. Recorded for this sample are about 230,000 clones; roughly 85% of them occurred a single time. The ten largest clonotypes hold roughly 5% of the sample.

This clone has just a few counts. What antigen it recognizes has not been identified. Base qualities are not at hand, and no much larger clone is one base apart. In Seattle, one collaborating source enrolled patients while the infection was active and tracked those patients longitudinally over the course of disease. Each collaborating institution followed its own protocols to collect whole blood in K2EDTA tubes. Collaborator samples were shipped for TCRbeta analysis as frozen whole blood, isolated PBMCs, or DNA extracted from either sample type. The CDR3 runs 16 residues from the cysteine to the phenylalanine. Solely the CDR3 DNA is kept, with 48 bases framed from the first base. From the germline V gene, CDR1 is SGHVS and CDR2 is FNYEAQ. For this chain, trimming is 1 base at the V end and 6 bases at the J end, and the number of junction bases without a gene match is 4. What the research found in general, with its limitations: The amount of clinical and demographic metadata varied by source and participant and was provided uncurated.

The sequence was collected from a man aged 50 to 60 with COVID-19, enrolled during active disease. The chain is assembled from TRBV7-6 and TRBJ1-6; a stretch of 9 junction bases matches TRBD1. Sequenced input: peripheral blood. The CDR3 amino acid sequence is: CASSLDYRGPNSPLHF. The nucleotide sequence reads as follows: TGTGCCAGCAGCTTAGATTACAGGGGGCCTAATTCACCCCTCCACTTT.